This T cell receptor beta chain was retrieved from a study of blood T cells in healthy people across ages (dated by TCRdb to about 2015). Broadly, across the study: In model experiments, template switching captured roughly one uniquely barcoded TCR beta cDNA molecule for every two T cells. The study measured age-related changes in TCR beta repertoire diversity using deep sequencing normalized with unique cDNA molecular identifiers. Donors were grouped into four age groups: young (average about 15 years), middle-aged (over 35), aged (62) and long-lived (around 82). Donors of different ages were randomly distributed across sequencing lanes to avoid experimental bias. Two additional independent replicas of 1 million unique cDNA reads from the same blood draw were analyzed for two donors (one aged 18 to 30 and one aged 80 or older). Paper-wide results and their limitations: Observed TCR beta diversity per million T cells fell roughly linearly with age, and a significant reduction was already apparent by age roughly 40. The CMV infection status of donors was not known, potentially confounding age-related changes in expanded clonotypes. There was a strong correlation between observed TCR beta diversity and the percentage of naive T cells measured by flow cytometry. Estimates of total diversity based on one million sequenced T cells were regarded as lower bounds and as underestimates. Compared with the aged group, the long-lived group had more naive CD4+ T cells, fewer expanded clones and increased TCR diversity, a pattern suggesting age selection. Because profiling used bulk unsorted PBMCs, naive and antigen-experienced compartments could not be compared conclusively.

Library method: 5' RACE. The sequencer was an Illumina HiSeq 2500. A second PCR of roughly 7 to 11 cycles was performed with a sample-barcoded 5' primer and a J-beta primer mix. A unique molecular identifier was introduced onto each TCR beta cDNA molecule by a template-switch 5' adaptor carrying 12 random nucleotides. At least 3 million CDR3-containing paired-end reads were obtained from each sample. First-strand cDNA was synthesized from all RNA with the Mint cDNA synthesis kit, primed by a TRBC-specific oligonucleotide. Following uracil-DNA glycosylase treatment, all cDNA underwent a first 18-cycle PCR with the universal primers M1SS and BC2_uni_R. In the original analysis: For normalization, 1 million high-quality reads, each with a distinct molecular identifier, were randomly selected from each sample. Instead of being binned into consensus sequences, reads that shared molecular identifiers were thrown out. MiTCR, with a Q25 quality threshold and the strictest error-elimination algorithm, was used for CDR3 identification, clonotype clustering and error correction. A nonparametric unseen species model with Euler transformation was used to estimate lower-bound total TCR beta diversity. TCRdb itself trimmed the public reads at Q25 with fastp, ran MiXCR and retained productive beta chains. Every CDR3 protein is listed once, alongside the most common genes and DNA of its rows. TCRdb's processing, not the authors', yielded these V and J calls. A total of some 700,000 distinct CDR3 sequences appear in this sample, roughly 45% of them only once. The top ten clonotypes cover 20% to 25% of the sample.

Donors were a few dozen systemically healthy Caucasian individuals from Russia aged about 6 to 100 years. Each donor gave 8 to 10 milliliters of peripheral blood, collected into EDTA-treated Vacutainer tubes. Ficoll-Paque density-gradient centrifugation was used to isolate PBMCs, with at least 7 million obtained per sample. Trizol reagent was used to extract total RNA from PBMCs, with at least 5 micrograms per sample. The percentages of naive CD45RAhigh/CD27high T cells were determined by flow cytometry on a PBMC aliquot from every donor. The germline V end is reduced by 5 bases and the J end by 0 bases; junction bases left unmatched: 6. Reading from cysteine to phenylalanine, the CDR3 counts 15 amino acids. The entry retains the CDR3 DNA only, 45 bases that are in frame from base 1. Looking up the germline V gene (reference sequence) yields CDR1 DFQATT and CDR2 SNEGSKA. Note on this clonotype: No antigen is known for it. Per-base quality was not reported, and no clone a single base away is much larger than it.

This clonotype was obtained from a woman aged 60-75 years in good health. Recombination joined TRBV20-1 with TRBJ2-1; TRBD1 fits 8 bases in the junction. The sequencing input was blood. The DNA sequence reads TGCAGTGCTTCTAGACAGGGGAGCTCCTACAATGAGCAGTTCTTC. Its translation reads: CSASRQGSSYNEQFF.